The 30 T cell receptor beta chains reported below all come from one sample, sequenced in a study of regulatory T cells in long-lasting Graves disease. Time point: newly diagnosed GD, antithyroid drugs for less than 3 months. RNA from PBMCs was the source of the TCR library. Arm-PCR with iRepertoire HTBI primers amplified the CDR3 regions for these TCR beta libraries. MiXCR, run by TCRdb on the multiplex PCR reads, gives a single entry per CDR3 protein. The sample lists a few hundred thousand distinct CDR3 sequences, 10% to 15% occurring once. The same sample was also used in a study of T cells in Graves' hyperthyroidism and ophthalmopathy.

The sequencing here drew on peripheral blood mononuclear cells (PBMCs), taken at new diagnosis, from a patient treated with antithyroid drugs. Every receptor here comes from a woman younger than 30 with Graves disease.

The chain recombines TRBV6-5 with TRBJ1-1; D gene unclear. The CDR3 consists of 13 residues. V was pared by 0 bases and J by 3 bases, with 5 bases between. Germline V CDR1 and CDR2: MNHEY, SVGAGI. Here the CDR3 reads CASSYSQDTEAFF. The CDR3 DNA reads as TGTGCCAGCAGTTACTCCCAGGACACTGAAGCTTTCTTT.

V usage is TRBV6-2 or TRBV6-3 and J usage is TRBJ1-3; 8 bases agree with TRBD1. Germline CDR1 reads MNHEY; CDR2 reads SVGEGT. Trimming at V came to 1 base and at J to 0 bases, leaving 5 bases not matched to a gene. The CDR3 extends over 17 amino acids. The CDR3 loop reads CASSYYPGQVSGNTIYF. The CDR3 DNA is TGTGCCAGCAGTTACTACCCGGGACAGGTCTCTGGAAACACCATATATTTT.

This clonotype was recorded a few times. The V gene is TRBV11-2, the J gene TRBJ2-1; 15 bases line up with TRBD2. The ends lost 3 bases at V and 4 bases at J; junction bases unmatched: 7. CDR1 is SGHAT and CDR2 is FQNNGV in the germline V gene. There are 18 residues in the CDR3. The CDR3 nucleotides are TGTGCCAGCAGCTTCCAAACAGGACTAGCGGGAGGGTACAATGAGCAGTTCTTC. Translated: CASSFQTGLAGGYNEQFF.

This clonotype has just a few counts. The chain couples TRBV7-9 to TRBJ2-5; 11 nucleotides match TRBD1. CDR1 and CDR2 from the germline V gene are SEHNR and FQNEAQ (reference sequence). Trimming removed 2 bases from V and 5 bases from J; junction bases left unmatched: 1. The CDR3 has 14 amino acids. The chain's CDR3 is CASSLWDRGETQYF. The CDR3 DNA reads as TGTGCCAGCAGCTTATGGGACAGGGGGGAGACCCAGTACTTC.

This sequence joins TRBV30 and TRBJ1-1, with no clear D. Per the germline V gene, CDR1 is GTSNPN and CDR2 is SVGIG (reference sequence). Trimming stripped 8 bases from V and 6 bases from J, with 13 bases between. This CDR3 has 11 amino acids. The DNA of the CDR3 is TGTGCCCTTCTTAGGTGGGCTGAAGCTTTCTTT. Its protein is CALLRWAEAFF.

In this sample, this clonotype turned up many times. The J gene is TRBJ2-2, the V gene TRBV19; D uncertain. The CDR3 consists of 15 residues. Germline V gene data show CDR1 as LNHDA and CDR2 as SQIVND (reference sequence). With 3 bases removed from V and 7 bases from J, the gap between germline ends came to 15 bases. This CDR3 reads CASSMKNRFGGELFF. DNA for the CDR3: TGTGCCAGTAGTATGAAGAACCGGTTCGGCGGGGAGCTGTTTTTT. Full variable domain (remainder filled in from reference TRBV19 and TRBJ2-2): DGGITQSPKYLFRKEGQNVTLSCEQNLNHDAMYWYRQDPGQGLRLIYYSQIVNDFQKGDIAEGYSVSREKKESFPLTVTSAQKNPTAFYLCASSMKNRFGGELFFGEGSRLTVL.

This clonotype was seen a few times. The genes are TRBV7-9 and TRBJ2-7; the D gene is possibly TRBD1 (5 bases). Germline V lookup: CDR1 SEHNR, CDR2 FQNEAQ (reference sequence). Trimming left V 5 bases short and J 4 bases short, with 15 bases between. The CDR3 spans 14 residues. The CDR3, as DNA: TGTGCCAGCAGCCCCATTCTCGACAGATACGAGCAGTACTTC. This codes for CASSPILDRYEQYF.

This clonotype was observed at least ten times. The chain carries TRBV20-1 and TRBJ2-1; no firm D call. The V end was cut by 5 bases, the J end by 0 bases, with 11 bases between. Germline CDR1 reads DFQATT; CDR2 reads SNEGSKA (reference sequence). The CDR3 runs 14 residues. CDR3 protein: CSAPNTISYNEQFF. In nucleotides, the CDR3 is TGCAGTGCTCCCAACACGATCTCCTACAATGAGCAGTTCTTC.

The chain carries TRBV6-1 and TRBJ2-1; D not certain. Germline loops: CDR1 MNHNS, CDR2 SASEGT. V was pared by 6 bases and J by 5 bases, with 11 bases between. The CDR3 sequence is 13 residues long. CDR3: CASSPTRHNEQFF. The CDR3, as DNA: TGTGCCAGCAGCCCCACAAGACACAATGAGCAGTTCTTC.

This clonotype came up many times. The chain is built from TRBV7-8 and TRBJ2-7; 7 bases agree with TRBD1. With 7 bases clipped from V and 0 bases from J, the junction kept 6 bases outside the gene matches. Germline values: CDR1 SGHVS, CDR2 FQNEAQ. This CDR3 is built from 14 residues. The CDR3 region is CASTPDRSSYEQYF. The DNA for the CDR3 is TGTGCCAGCACCCCGGACAGGTCCTCCTACGAGCAGTACTTC.

This clonotype was counted at least ten times. The chain combines TRBV6-1 with TRBJ2-1, with a possible D match to TRBD2 (6 bases). Per the germline V gene, CDR1 is MNHNS and CDR2 is SASEGT. The V end was cut by 2 bases, the J end by 4 bases, with 9 bases between. The CDR3 has 14 amino acids. CDR3 sequence reads: CASSELEGYNEQFF. The CDR3 DNA follows: TGTGCCAGCAGTGAATTGGAGGGGTACAATGAGCAGTTCTTC.

This clonotype showed up just a few times. This chain links TRBV19 with TRBJ1-5, with D possibly TRBD1 on 5 matching bases. Trimming left V 3 bases short and J 4 bases short, with 10 bases between. Germline lookup yields CDR1 LNHDA and CDR2 SQIVND (reference sequence). The CDR3 runs to 14 residues. The CDR3 loop is CASSMRQGNQPQHF. As DNA, the CDR3 is TGTGCCAGTAGTATGCGCCAGGGAAATCAGCCCCAGCATTTT.

This clonotype has more than one count but fewer than ten. The chain couples TRBV2 to TRBJ2-5; no clear D. V was pared by 6 bases and J by 1 base, with 9 bases between. Per the germline V gene, CDR1 is SNHLY and CDR2 is FYNNEI. This CDR3 is 13 amino acids long. The CDR3 loop is CASSPNIQETQYF. The CDR3 DNA reads TGTGCCAGCAGCCCTAATATCCAAGAGACCCAGTACTTC.

There are many counts of this clonotype. The V call is TRBV5-1, the J call TRBJ1-4, with D perhaps TRBD1 (6 bases). V lost 1 base to trimming and J lost 3 bases, with 10 bases between them. The CDR3 runs to 15 residues. The V gene's germline CDR1 is SGHRS and CDR2 YFSETQ. CDR3 amino acids: CASSLQTGPNEKLFF. The DNA of the CDR3 is TGCGCCAGCAGCTTGCAGACAGGCCCTAATGAAAAACTGTTTTTT.

Ten or more counts support this clonotype. The chain is built from TRBV5-1 and TRBJ2-1; 11 bases are a match to TRBD2. The ends lost 0 bases at V and 5 bases at J; junction bases unmatched: 4. The germline V gene encodes CDR1 SGHRS and CDR2 YFSETQ. This CDR3 is built from 16 residues. In DNA, the CDR3 is TGCGCCAGCAGCTTGGGGGGGACTAGCGGCGACAATGAGCAGTTCTTC. Translated: CASSLGGTSGDNEQFF. The full variable domain, its missing parts supplied by reference TRBV5-1 and TRBJ2-1, is KAGVTQTPRYLIKTRGQQVTLSCSPISGHRSVSWYQQTPGQGLQFLFEYFSETQRNKGNFPGRFSGRQFSNSRSEMNVSTLELGDSALYLCASSLGGTSGDNEQFFGPGTRLTVL.

The sample holds many counts of this clonotype. The chain couples TRBV11-2 to TRBJ1-1; unclear D gene. This CDR3 region has 15 residues. Germline lookup yields CDR1 SGHAT and CDR2 FQNNGV. Trimming cost V 6 bases and J 1 base, with 15 bases left between them. CDR3 residues: CASSLSGLGNTEAFF. The CDR3 coding sequence is TGTGCCAGCAGTTTATCCGGTTTGGGGAACACTGAAGCTTTCTTT. The full variable domain, in which reference TRBV11-2 and TRBJ1-1 provide the parts outside the CDR3, is EAGVAQSPRYKIIEKRQSVAFWCNPISGHATLYWYQQILGQGPKLLIQFQNNGVVDDSQLPKDRFSAERLKGVDSTLKIQPAKLEDSAVYLCASSLSGLGNTEAFFGQGTRLTVV.

This clonotype was observed a handful of times. The chain is built from TRBV5-6 and TRBJ1-4; possible D gene TRBD1, 6 bases. Trimming took 4 bases from V and 4 from J, leaving 11 bases between them. The CDR3 runs to 14 residues. The V gene's germline CDR1 is SGHDT and CDR2 YYEEEE. The CDR3 sequence: CASSLQGINEKLFF. CDR3 DNA: TGTGCCAGCAGCCTGCAGGGGATTAATGAAAAACTGTTTTTT. Based on the CDR3 plus reference TRBV5-6 and TRBJ1-4, the full variable domain is DAGVTQSPTHLIKTRGQQVTLRCSPKSGHDTVSWYQQALGQGPQFIFQYYEEEERQRGNFPDRFSGHQFPNYSSELNVNALLLGDSALYLCASSLQGINEKLFFGSGTQLSVL.

Notes on this clonotype: Since a much larger clone is just one base distant, this may be a read error. This CDR3 is missing its conserved last phenylalanine or tryptophan, likely due to a read error. V and J are TRBV4-3 and TRBJ2-3, with D hard to call. The CDR3 covers 14 residues. Germline CDR1 reads LGHNA; CDR2 reads YSLEER. Trimming stripped 3 bases from V and 2 bases from J, with 9 bases between. CDR3 sequence: CASSQGKDTDTQYL. In DNA, the CDR3 is TGCGCCAGCAGCCAGGGGAAGGACACAGATACGCAGTATCTT.

The table lists this clonotype with many counts. The V call is TRBV9, the J call TRBJ1-1, with a possible D match to TRBD1 (5 bases). Germline lookup yields CDR1 SGDLS and CDR2 YYNGEE. V lost 0 bases and J lost 5, with 8 bases in between. The CDR3 has 13 amino acids. The CDR3, as DNA: TGTGCCAGCAGCGTAGGGGGACGGACTGAAGCTTTCTTT. Amino acids: CASSVGGRTEAFF. Supplemented by reference TRBV9 and TRBJ1-1, the full variable domain reads DSGVTQTPKHLITATGQRVTLRCSPRSGDLSVYWYQQSLDQGLQFLIQYYNGEERAKGNILERFSAQQFPDLHSELNLSSLELGDSALYFCASSVGGRTEAFFGQGTRLTVV.

This clonotype was counted at least ten times. The V and J genes are TRBV27 and TRBJ2-1; 13 nucleotides line up with TRBD2. CDR1 and CDR2 (germline): MNHEY, SMNVEV (reference sequence). J lost 8 bases, V lost 8 bases, and 12 bases had no gene match. The CDR3 sequence is 16 residues long. CDR3 loop: CASLTQGLAGEYEQFF. CDR3 DNA: TGTGCCAGCCTGACGCAAGGACTAGCGGGAGAATATGAGCAGTTCTTC.

This clonotype was seen ten or more times. This chain uses TRBV10-3 with TRBJ2-1; D is perhaps TRBD2 (6 bases). In germline, CDR1 is ENHRY, CDR2 SYGVKD. V shed 3 bases and J shed 3 bases, with 9 bases lying between them. CDR3 length: 14 residues. The CDR3 here is CAISEGLHYNEQFF. CDR3 coding DNA: TGTGCCATCAGTGAAGGACTACACTACAATGAGCAGTTCTTC.

This clonotype was counted a few times. A read error likely explains this, since a far larger clone differs by one base. The chain recombines TRBV11-2 with TRBJ2-7, with D unclear. The germline gives CDR1 SGHAT, CDR2 FQNNGV. The CDR3 loop spans 11 amino acids. The CDR3 DNA sequence: TGTGCAGTCTTGCTGGATTACGAGCAGTACTTC. Amino acids: CAVLLDYEQYF.

Many counts were recorded for this clonotype. The chain joins TRBV28 to TRBJ2-7; D remains ambiguous. CDR1 is MDHEN, CDR2 SYDVKM, per germline. This CDR3 is built from 15 residues. V dropped 5 bases and J dropped 5 bases, with 19 bases sitting between them. CDR3 bases: TGTGCCAGCAGTCCGGGCCGAAGGTTAGCCCACGAGCAGTACGTC. This codes for CASSPGRRLAHEQYV.

At least ten counts were recorded for this clonotype. CDR3 nucleotide sequence: TGTGCCAGCAGTTATGTCCAGGGGGCTTCCTATAATTCACCCCTCCACTTT. Translated, it gives CASSYVQGASYNSPLHF. The gene calls are TRBV6-5 and TRBJ1-6, with 8 bases matching TRBD1. Germline loops: CDR1 MNHEY, CDR2 SVGAGI. Trimming removed 3 bases from V and 1 base from J; junction bases left unmatched: 5. This CDR3 has 17 amino acids.

This clonotype was seen at least ten times. The chain links TRBV18 to TRBJ1-5, with TRBD1 matching 7 bases. Germline values: CDR1 KGHSH, CDR2 LQKENI. V dropped 4 bases and J dropped 4; count of bases not matched to a gene: 7. The CDR3 is made up of 15 amino acids. As DNA, the CDR3 is TGTGCCAGCTCACGTGAGGACAGGTTAAATCAGCCCCAGCATTTT. This sequence encodes CASSREDRLNQPQHF.

The sample holds a few counts of this clonotype. The chain employs TRBV7-6 and TRBJ2-1, with a possible D match to TRBD1 (5 bases). Germline V lookup: CDR1 SGHVS, CDR2 FNYEAQ. The CDR3 length is 17 residues. Between the trimmed V and J ends, which lost 1 base and 1 base, there was a span of 14 bases. CDR3 amino acids: CASSLDLQGWSYNEQFF. CDR3 nucleotides: TGTGCCAGCAGCTTAGATCTGCAGGGATGGTCCTACAATGAGCAGTTCTTC.

This clonotype was recorded many times. This CDR3 reads CASSPGTGGIGQPQHF. In DNA, the CDR3 is TGTGCCAGCAGCCCCGGGACAGGGGGTATCGGCCAGCCCCAGCATTTT. The V call is TRBV3-1, the J call TRBJ1-5, with 11 bases matching TRBD1. The ends lost 4 bases at V and 7 bases at J; junction bases unmatched: 9. This CDR3 has 16 amino acids. Looked up from germline, CDR1 is LGHDT and CDR2 is YNNKEL (reference sequence).

This rearrangement joins TRBV7-9 to TRBJ2-3; 14 bases agree with TRBD2. The CDR3 is 17 residues long. V lost 5 bases and J lost 4; bases outside the gene matches: 8. Germline CDR1 is SEHNR and CDR2 is FQNEAQ (reference sequence). CDR3 sequence reads: CASSLTSGLAGADTQYF. The CDR3 region has the DNA TGTGCCAGCAGCCTCACCTCGGGACTAGCGGGAGCAGATACGCAGTATTTT.

This clonotype was observed at least ten times. The rearrangement uses TRBV12-3 or TRBV12-4 and TRBJ2-3; no clear D gene. V lost 6 bases and J 6 bases, leaving 10 bases between the germline ends. This CDR3 is built from 12 residues. The CDR3 protein is CASSSHGDTQYF. The DNA of the CDR3 is TGTGCCAGCAGCTCCCACGGGGATACGCAGTATTTT.

Many counts were recorded for this clonotype. The chain links TRBV20-1 to TRBJ2-3; TRBD2 aligns across 11 bases. The CDR3 runs 15 residues. V was clipped by 3 bases and J by 5 bases; unmatched bases: 7. Germline values: CDR1 DFQATT, CDR2 SNEGSKA (reference sequence). The CDR3 here is CSASGASGGRDTQYF. Written as DNA, the CDR3 is TGCAGTGCTAGTGGGGCTAGCGGGGGGAGAGATACGCAGTATTTT.